This T cell receptor (beta chain) was recovered during a study of blood T cell repertoires in COVID-19. The V and J ends lost 0 bases and 5 bases respectively, with 10 bases between them. The germline gives CDR1 MNHEY, CDR2 SMNVEV (reference sequence). The CDR3 totals 14 residues. The protocol was immunoSEQ multiplex PCR, while the TCRdb copy is restricted to in-frame clones and leaves out a portion. The sample carries around 110,000 clones, over 65% recorded once. The receptor comes from a young man with acute or convalescent COVID-19. Material for sequencing was peripheral blood. This chain uses TRBV27 with TRBJ1-2; D is unclear. The CDR3 DNA reads TGTGCCAGCAGTTTATCATCGTCGGGTTATGGCTACACCTTC. Its protein is CASSLSSSGYGYTF.